The 9 T cell receptor beta chains listed next were all sequenced from one sample in a study of cytomegalovirus exposure and HLA in healthy donors. The PCR used 60 Vbeta and 13 Jbeta primers. The method was immunoSEQ multiplex PCR; TCRdb's version includes in-frame clones alone and lacks a portion of them. The repertoire holds about 150,000 clones, approximately 79% seen once, with about 6.1% in the top ten. The sequenced sample consisted of PBMCs. The receptors were gathered from a woman in her forties or fifties in good health and CMV-seropositive.

The genes are TRBV19 and TRBJ1-1, with TRBD1 matching over 10 bases. The V and J ends lost 9 bases and 0 bases, in that order; junction bases with no gene match: 10. Germline V gene sequence: CDR1 LNHDA, CDR2 SQIVND (reference sequence). The CDR3 totals 16 residues. For the CDR3, the DNA is TGTGCCAGCCGACAGGGGGCTAATTGGGTGAACACTGAAGCTTTCTTT. It codes for CASRQGANWVNTEAFF.

A remark on this clone: The sample holds other DNA sequences that translate to the same CDR3. The chain uses TRBV19 and TRBJ2-7; 8 nucleotides match TRBD1. With 5 bases clipped from V and 3 bases from J, the junction kept 3 bases outside the gene matches. CDR3 length: 13 residues. Per the germline V gene, CDR1 is LNHDA and CDR2 is SQIVND (reference sequence). CDR3: CASSPGTGYEQYF. The CDR3 nucleotides are TGTGCCAGTAGTCCCGGGACAGGCTACGAGCAGTACTTC.

The sample holds one count of this clone. J is TRBJ1-1 and V is TRBV11-2; tentative D call: TRBD1 (6 bases). Germline V gives CDR1 SGHAT, CDR2 FQNNGV. This CDR3 has 17 residues. With 5 bases removed from V and 5 bases from J, the gap between germline ends came to 24 bases. CDR3 DNA sequence: TGTGCCAGCAGCGCTTTGATTCGAGGGGGTGGGGGAACTGAAGCTTTCTTT. It is translated as CASSALIRGGGGTEAFF. The full variable domain, with the rest looked up from reference TRBV11-2 and TRBJ1-1, is EAGVAQSPRYKIIEKRQSVAFWCNPISGHATLYWYQQILGQGPKLLIQFQNNGVVDDSQLPKDRFSAERLKGVDSTLKIQPAKLEDSAVYLCASSALIRGGGGTEAFFGQGTRLTVV.

This clone was detected only once. The chain has TRBV7-2 and TRBJ2-5, with 7 bases fitting TRBD1. J lost 11 bases, V lost 0 bases, and 6 bases had no gene match. The germline CDR1 and CDR2 sequences are SGHTA and FQGNSA. The CDR3 is 13 residues long. The CDR3, as DNA: TGTGCCAGCAGCTTAGCGCAGGGGGAAGAGCAGTACTTC. It is translated as CASSLAQGEEQYF.

This clone is a singleton in its sample. The genes are TRBV19 and TRBJ2-2; the D gene is possibly TRBD2 (5 bases). The V end lost 2 bases, the J end lost 6 bases, and 13 bases lay between the germline ends. Germline V gene lookup returns CDR1 LNHDA and CDR2 SQIVND (reference sequence). The CDR3 is 15 amino acids. CDR3 in amino acids: CASSIQDGIAGELFF. In DNA form, the CDR3 reads TGTGCCAGTAGTATACAAGACGGGATCGCCGGGGAGCTGTTTTTT.

This chain uses TRBV5-1 with TRBJ1-2, with TRBD1 as a possible D gene (6 bases). Trimming removed 4 bases from V and 8 bases from J, with 15 bases in between. This CDR3 comprises 13 residues. CDR1 is SGHRS, CDR2 YFSETQ, per germline. The CDR3, as DNA: TGCGCCAGCAGCGCAAACAGGGCTTGGGGCTACACCTTC. Translating gives CASSANRAWGYTF.

The chain links TRBV6-5 to TRBJ1-3; no clear D gene. Germline V gene sequence: CDR1 MNHEY, CDR2 SVGAGI. V was pared by 7 bases and J by 0 bases, with 13 bases between. The CDR3 spans 15 residues. CDR3 in DNA: TGTGCCAGCAATTCTGGCTCCTTCTCTGGAAACACCATATATTTT. It is translated as CASNSGSFSGNTIYF.

The chain links TRBV7-8 to TRBJ2-3; D ambiguous. The CDR3 runs to 15 residues. V gave up 0 bases and J gave up 1 base, with 8 bases separating them. Germline CDR1 and CDR2: SGHVS and FQNEAQ. CDR3 loop: CASSLAPTRTDTQYF. DNA of the CDR3: TGTGCCAGCAGCTTAGCCCCTACCCGCACAGATACGCAGTATTTT. Variable domain in full (rest from reference TRBV7-8 and TRBJ2-3): GAGVSQSPRYKVAKRGQDVALRCDPISGHVSLFWYQQALGQGPEFLTYFQNEAQLDKSGLPSDRFFAERPEGSVSTLKIQRTQQEDSAVYLCASSLAPTRTDTQYFGPGTRLTVL.

The V call is TRBV29-1, the J call TRBJ2-5, with 7 bases lining up with TRBD2. This CDR3 is built from 11 residues. The germline V gene encodes CDR1 SQVTM and CDR2 ANQGSEA. Trimming took 6 bases from V and 4 from J; bases not matched to a gene: 2. The CDR3 sequence: CSVGGGETQYF. DNA for the CDR3: TGCAGCGTAGGCGGGGGAGAGACCCAGTACTTC.